A single sample is the source of the 23 T cell receptor beta chains below, sequenced in a study of blood T cell repertoires in COVID-19. This table comes from immunoSEQ multiplex PCR, and its TCRdb copy is limited to in-frame clones, with some not included. The data show 120,000 to 150,000 clones, with roughly 88% seen just once and about 7% held by the top ten. Sample: peripheral blood. These receptors were taken from a woman aged 50 to 60 in a cohort sampled during active or convalescent COVID-19.

V and J are TRBV19 and TRBJ2-6, with TRBD1 as a possible D gene (7 bases). With 7 bases removed from V and 1 base from J, the gap between germline ends came to 20 bases. This CDR3 is 18 amino acids long. Germline CDR1 is LNHDA and CDR2 is SQIVND (reference sequence). CDR3 nucleotides: TGTGCCAGTACCCCCAGGGGGAGGTTGGAGTCTGGGGCCAACGTCCTGACTTTC. Its translation: CASTPRGRLESGANVLTF.

V usage is TRBV3-1 (or the pseudogene TRBV3-2) and J usage is TRBJ2-1, with 9 bases that match TRBD2. Germline lookup yields CDR1 LGHDT and CDR2 YNNKEL (reference sequence). Germline trimming cut 10 bases from V and 7 bases from J; bases unmatched to any gene: 8. There are 13 residues in the CDR3. CDR3 nucleotides: TGTGCCACGCGGGGGGGCGGTGTAAATGAGCAGTTCTTC. Its translation is CATRGGGVNEQFF.

The V and J genes are TRBV7-3 and TRBJ2-4; 7 bases align to TRBD2. V dropped 2 bases and J dropped 5; count of bases not matched to a gene: 0. CDR1 is SGHTA, CDR2 FQGTGA, per germline. The CDR3 extends over 13 amino acids. In DNA, the CDR3 is TGTGCCAGCAGCTTAGCGGGGGAAAACATTCAGTACTTC. It codes for CASSLAGENIQYF.

This chain's CDR3 is CASRQGEGYTF. For the CDR3, the DNA is TGCGCCAGCCGACAGGGGGAGGGCTACACCTTC. This chain joins TRBV5-1 and TRBJ1-2; 9 bases line up with TRBD1. CDR1 is SGHRS and CDR2 is YFSETQ in the germline V gene. The CDR3 contains 11 residues. Losses at the gene ends were 7 bases for V and 8 bases for J; bases not matched to a gene: 3.

This clone was seen only a few times. The chain uses TRBV6-5 and TRBJ1-2; 7 bases fit TRBD1. This CDR3 is built from 14 residues. CDR1 is MNHEY, CDR2 SVGAGI, per germline. V gave up 4 bases and J gave up 4 bases; unmatched junction bases: 6. The CDR3 bases are TGTGCCAGCAGTTCCACGACAGGGAGCTATGGCTACACCTTC. Residues: CASSSTTGSYGYTF.

The V and J genes are TRBV30 and TRBJ1-3; 8 bases fit TRBD1. The length of the CDR3 is 13 residues. Germline V gene lookup returns CDR1 GTSNPN and CDR2 SVGIG (reference sequence). The V gene end was trimmed by 4 bases and the J gene end by 5 bases; junction bases not matched to a gene: 4. CDR3 residues: CAWTGQDRNTIYF. The CDR3 coding sequence is TGTGCCTGGACGGGACAGGATCGAAACACCATATATTTT.

The CDR3 nucleotides are TGTGCCAGTAGTATATTGGGGGCCACAGGGGCCAACTATGGCTACACCTTC. Its translation is CASSILGATGANYGYTF. The genes are TRBV19 and TRBJ1-2; 7 positions agree with TRBD1. The V segment lost 2 bases and the J segment 2 bases; nucleotides outside the gene matches: 11. In germline, CDR1 is LNHDA, CDR2 SQIVND (reference sequence). The CDR3 covers 17 residues.

In this sample, this clone turned up once. The V call is TRBV12-5, the J call TRBJ2-2; D possibly corresponds to TRBD2 (6 bases). The CDR3 sequence is 13 residues long. The V gene's germline CDR1 is LGHNT and CDR2 FRNRAP. V was pared by 6 bases and J by 4 bases, with 9 bases between. CDR3 amino acids: CASGAGFTGELFF. CDR3 DNA sequence: TGTGCTAGTGGGGCGGGATTCACCGGGGAGCTGTTTTTT.

The genes are TRBV7-9 and TRBJ1-4; TRBD1 agrees at 8 bases. The CDR3 loop spans 12 amino acids. V was pared by 5 bases and J by 13 bases, with 6 bases of the junction left unmatched. The germline gives CDR1 SEHNR, CDR2 FQNEAQ (reference sequence). CDR3 amino acids: CASSREQGGLFF. The CDR3 coding sequence is TGTGCCAGCAGCCGGGAACAGGGGGGACTGTTTTTT.

This sequence joins TRBV9 and TRBJ2-2; D remains unclear. CDR3 length: 16 amino acids. Germline V gene sequence: CDR1 SGDLS, CDR2 YYNGEE. V lost 0 bases and J lost 3, with 12 bases in between. The chain's CDR3 is CASSVARALDTGELFF. Here the CDR3 DNA reads TGTGCCAGCAGCGTAGCACGCGCCCTGGACACCGGGGAGCTGTTTTTT. Together with reference TRBV9 and TRBJ2-2, the CDR3 gives the full variable domain: DSGVTQTPKHLITATGQRVTLRCSPRSGDLSVYWYQQSLDQGLQFLIQYYNGEERAKGNILERFSAQQFPDLHSELNLSSLELGDSALYFCASSVARALDTGELFFGEGSRLTVL.

The chain employs TRBV25-1 and TRBJ2-1; 13 bases are shared with TRBD2. The J segment lost 3 bases and the V segment lost 6 bases, leaving 11 bases of the junction unmatched. CDR1 MGHDK and CDR2 SYGVNS come from the germline V gene. The CDR3 consists of 18 residues. This CDR3 reads CASSWGLAGNHLYNEQFF. CDR3 nucleotides: TGTGCCAGCAGCTGGGGACTAGCGGGGAACCATCTCTACAATGAGCAGTTCTTC.

The chain employs TRBV9 and TRBJ2-3; D remains unclear. Germline V CDR1 and CDR2: SGDLS, YYNGEE. This CDR3 contains 15 residues. V lost 0 bases, J lost 2 bases, and 10 bases lay in between. CDR3 nucleotide sequence: TGTGCCAGCAGCGTAGGGGCCCAGCACACAGATACGCAGTATTTT. Its protein is CASSVGAQHTDTQYF.

This chain uses TRBV3-1 (or the pseudogene TRBV3-2) with TRBJ1-1; the D gene is possibly TRBD1 (5 bases). This CDR3 has 14 amino acids. The germline V gene encodes CDR1 LGHDT and CDR2 YNNKEL (reference sequence). V was cut by 4 bases and J by 8 bases, with 17 bases left in between. The CDR3 sequence: CASSLILGGTEAFF. The CDR3 coding sequence is TGTGCCAGCAGCCTTATATTGGGGGGAACCGAAGCTTTCTTT.

The chain recombines TRBV6-5 with TRBJ2-5, with 8 bases that match TRBD1. J gave up 5 bases and V 2 bases, and 7 bases lay outside the gene matches. Germline CDR1 reads MNHEY; CDR2 reads SVGAGI. The CDR3 totals 15 residues. Written as DNA, the CDR3 is TGTGCCAGCAGTTACGGGTCAGGGGGCGGTGAGACCCAGTACTTC. Translation: CASSYGSGGGETQYF.

This rearrangement joins TRBV6-5 to TRBJ2-3; D perhaps matches TRBD2 (5 bases). The V gene lost 7 bases and the J gene lost 4 bases, with 15 bases spanning the gap. CDR1 is MNHEY and CDR2 is SVGAGI in the germline V gene. CDR3 length: 14 residues. CDR3 residues: CASTKENGADTQYF. DNA for the CDR3: TGTGCCAGCACCAAGGAAAACGGGGCAGATACGCAGTATTTT.

On this clone: A read error may produce the germline difference seen at one junction end. V is TRBV27 and J is TRBJ2-7; 8 bases line up with TRBD1. Germline V gene lookup returns CDR1 MNHEY and CDR2 SMNVEV (reference sequence). This CDR3 contains 16 residues. The CDR3: CASRLSSTGGWDEQYF. DNA of the CDR3: TGTGCCAGCAGGTTATCATCCACAGGGGGGTGGGACGAGCAGTACTTC.

CDR3 DNA: TGTGCCAGTAAGGAGACAGTGTCCTACGAGCAGTACTTC. Its translation is CASKETVSYEQYF. This chain joins TRBV19 and TRBJ2-7; D possibly corresponds to TRBD1 (5 bases). The germline V gene encodes CDR1 LNHDA and CDR2 SQIVND (reference sequence). The V gene lost 7 bases and the J gene lost 1 base, with 11 bases spanning the gap. CDR3 length: 13 amino acids.

The J gene is TRBJ1-2, the V gene TRBV19; no definite D call. The ends were cut back, 4 bases at V and 5 bases at J, with 14 bases in the middle. The CDR3 spans 14 residues. The germline CDR1 and CDR2 sequences are LNHDA and SQIVND (reference sequence). The CDR3, as DNA: TGTGCCAGTAGTAATCTCGTATCGCGTTATGGCTACACCTTC. It is translated as CASSNLVSRYGYTF.

This CDR3 is CASSFFGQGDSPLHF. CDR3 DNA: TGCGCCAGCAGCTTCTTTGGACAGGGAGATTCACCCCTCCACTTT. The chain links TRBV5-1 to TRBJ1-6; the match to TRBD1 covers 8 bases. Germline V gene sequence: CDR1 SGHRS, CDR2 YFSETQ. After removal of 2 bases from V and 8 bases from J, the junction contained 6 bases not matched to a gene. The CDR3 loop spans 15 amino acids. Combining the CDR3 with reference TRBV5-1 and TRBJ1-6 gives the whole variable domain KAGVTQTPRYLIKTRGQQVTLSCSPISGHRSVSWYQQTPGQGLQFLFEYFSETQRNKGNFPGRFSGRQFSNSRSEMNVSTLELGDSALYLCASSFFGQGDSPLHFGNGTRLTVT.

The J gene is TRBJ1-5, the V gene TRBV27, with D uncertain. Germline CDR1 and CDR2: MNHEY and SMNVEV (reference sequence). The CDR3 runs to 14 residues. V was trimmed by 4 bases and J by 0 bases, leaving 7 bases between them. CDR3 region: CASSSFYSNQPQHF. The CDR3 coding sequence is TGTGCCAGCAGTTCTTTTTATAGCAATCAGCCCCAGCATTTT.

J is TRBJ2-7 and V is TRBV7-6; D might be TRBD2 (5 bases). Trimming left V 8 bases short and J 4 bases short, with 18 bases between. Germline loops: CDR1 SGHVS, CDR2 FNYEAQ. This CDR3 is built from 14 residues. CDR3 loop: CASRRQITGYEQYF. The CDR3 bases are TGTGCCAGCCGGCGGCAGATAACGGGATACGAGCAGTACTTC. The full variable domain, its missing parts supplied by reference TRBV7-6 and TRBJ2-7, is GAGVSQSPRYKVTKRGQDVALRCDPISGHVSLYWYRQALGQGPEFLTYFNYEAQQDKSGLPNDRFSAERPEGSISTLTIQRTEQRDSAMYRCASRRQITGYEQYFGPGTRLTVT.

Remarks on this clone: This CDR3 is also generated by other DNA sequences in the sample. This sequence joins TRBV3-1 (or the pseudogene TRBV3-2) and TRBJ2-7; 7 bases line up with TRBD1. This CDR3 region has 13 residues. Germline lookup yields CDR1 LGHDT and CDR2 YNNKEL (reference sequence). After removal of 4 bases from V and 2 bases from J, the junction contained 2 bases not matched to a gene. The CDR3 sequence is CASSRGTAYEQYF. Written as DNA, the CDR3 is TGTGCCAGCAGCCGAGGGACAGCCTACGAGCAGTACTTC.

The V and J genes are TRBV9 and TRBJ2-1; 7 positions match TRBD2. The CDR3 is 16 amino acids. Trimming cost V 0 bases and J 1 base; bases outside gene matches: 4. Germline V gives CDR1 SGDLS, CDR2 YYNGEE. CDR3: CASSVAVRGSYNEQFF. The CDR3 DNA reads as TGTGCCAGCAGCGTAGCTGTGCGGGGGTCCTACAATGAGCAGTTCTTC.